The rows below give T cell receptor beta chains drawn from one sample of a study of radiation and T cells in renal cell carcinoma. Sequencing used immunoSEQ multiplex PCR; TCRdb keeps in-frame clones, though not all of them. This table holds some 76,000 clones, roughly 80% found once. The specimen comprised blood, sampled from a patient whose treatment included radiotherapy and nephrectomy. These receptors all stem from a man aged 55 to 70 with renal cell carcinoma. CDR3s include the opening cysteine and the closing phenylalanine or tryptophan. The D gene is left open where the match is weak. Only some rows state a clone size, as once, few, many or a class for expanded clones.

TGTGCCAGCAGGACTCAAGAGACCCAGTACTTC | CASRTQETQYF | TRBV27 | - | TRBJ2-5 | -
TGTGCCAGCAGTTTATACAGGACGACGTCGCAGTACTTC | CASSLYRTTSQYF | TRBV27 | - | TRBJ2-7 | -
TGCGCCAGCAGCTTGGGAGGTAGCGGGAGTATGGGCGAGCAGTTCTTC | CASSLGGSGSMGEQFF | TRBV5-1 | - | TRBJ2-1 | TRBD2
TGTGCCAGCAGTTTATATGGCTATGGCTACACCTTC | CASSLYGYGYTF | TRBV28 | - | TRBJ1-2 | -
TGTGCCAGCAGTTACCCGGGAGCGAGCCAAGAGACCCAGTACTTC | CASSYPGASQETQYF | TRBV6-6 | - | TRBJ2-5 | -
TGCGCCAGCTCTTCGTACGGGACACAACAAGAGACCCAGTACTTC | CASSSYGTQQETQYF | TRBV10-1 | few | TRBJ2-5 | -
TGTGCCAGTCGTCGACAGGGGGCCACTGAAGCTTTCTTT | CASRRQGATEAFF | TRBV19 | - | TRBJ1-1 | TRBD1
TGTGCCAGTACTAGCGGGAAAGAACGTAATACGCAGTATTTT | CASTSGKERNTQYF | TRBV6-1 | - | TRBJ2-3 | TRBD2
TGCAGTGTGGGGGCTAGGTACGAGCAGTACTTC | CSVGARYEQYF | TRBV20-1 | - | TRBJ2-7 | -
TGTGCCAGCAGCCCACAGAATCCGACAGGGGCTAATGAAAAACTGTTTTTT | CASSPQNPTGANEKLFF | TRBV7-2 | - | TRBJ1-4 | TRBD1
TGCAGCGTTGATTCTGCAGGGAGCGATACGCAGTATTTT | CSVDSAGSDTQYF | TRBV29-1 | - | TRBJ2-3 | -
TGTGCCACCCGGACAGGTGGCTACGAGCAGTACTTC | CATRTGGYEQYF | TRBV10-3 | - | TRBJ2-7 | TRBD1
TGTGCCAGTAGAAGGGACAGGGTCACTGAAGCTTTCTTT | CASRRDRVTEAFF | TRBV19 | - | TRBJ1-1 | TRBD1
TGTGCCAGCAGCCAAGATAGGACTAGTTCTTATGAGCAGTTCTTC | CASSQDRTSSYEQFF | TRBV4-2 | - | TRBJ2-1 | TRBD2
TGCGCCAGCAGCCAATCTTCTGGGGCCAACGTCCTGACTTTC | CASSQSSGANVLTF | TRBV4-1 | - | TRBJ2-6 | -
TGCGCCAGCTCCAGAGGCCTACAAGTGGGTACGCAGTATTTT | CASSRGLQVGTQYF | TRBV5-1 | - | TRBJ2-3 | -
TGTGCCAGTACTCCCGGGACTACTACCTACAATGAGCAGTTCTTC | CASTPGTTTYNEQFF | TRBV19 | - | TRBJ2-1 | TRBD2
TGTGCCTGGAGTCGGGCCAAGGGGGCAGTGGATACGCAGTATTTT | CAWSRAKGAVDTQYF | TRBV30 | once | TRBJ2-3 | TRBD1
TGTGCCAGCAGCCAAGATGGGGAGAGGGGGACCGCGGGAGCAAGATACGAGCAGTACTTC | CASSQDGERGTAGARYEQYF | TRBV4-2 | - | TRBJ2-7 | -
TGTGCCACCGAGGACAGCGCGAACACTGAAGCTTTCTTT | CATEDSANTEAFF | TRBV18 | - | TRBJ1-1 | -
TGTGCCAGTAGGCCGTCCTTCTATGAGCAGTACTTC | CASRPSFYEQYF | TRBV19 | - | TRBJ2-7 | -
TGTGCCAGCAGCGGGGACGGGAGCGCAGATACGCAGTATTTT | CASSGDGSADTQYF | TRBV9 | - | TRBJ2-3 | -
TGTGCCAGCAGCTTGGGGGGACAGGTCGTGTACTTC | CASSLGGQVVYF | TRBV5-6 | once | TRBJ2-7 | TRBD1
TGTGCCAGCAGCTTACACCGCGGTGGGGAAGGGGAGACCCAGTACTTC | CASSLHRGGEGETQYF | TRBV7-3 | - | TRBJ2-5 | -
TGTGCCACCAAGAACCGGGACCCAGAGCAGTTCTTC | CATKNRDPEQFF | TRBV2 | once | TRBJ2-1 | -
TGTGCCAGCAGTGCGACTAGCGGGGCTTACAATGAGCAGTTCTTC | CASSATSGAYNEQFF | TRBV2 | - | TRBJ2-1 | TRBD2
TGTGCCAGCAGCAAAGTACGGGCCTCGTACCAAGAGACCCAGTACTTC | CASSKVRASYQETQYF | TRBV21-1 | once | TRBJ2-5 | -
TGCAGTGCTGTACGGCAGGTGGAGCAGTTCTTC | CSAVRQVEQFF | TRBV20-1 | - | TRBJ2-1 | -
TGTGCCAGCAGCGCCGGGACTAGCGGACATTACGAGCAGTACTTC | CASSAGTSGHYEQYF | TRBV12-1 | - | TRBJ2-7 | -
TGCGCCAGCAGCTTAAAATCGACAGTGACTAACACTGAAGCTTTCTTT | CASSLKSTVTNTEAFF | TRBV5-1 | - | TRBJ1-1 | -
TGCGCCAGCAGCCGCCCTCGGGGTGAGCAGTACTTC | CASSRPRGEQYF | TRBV4-1 | - | TRBJ2-7 | -
TGTGCCAGCAGCCCCTCTGGGGGCGGTACGCAGTATTTT | CASSPSGGGTQYF | TRBV7-9 | - | TRBJ2-3 | -
TGTGCCTGGAGTGTACGCGGTTTAGCTTCGCACGAGCAGTACTTC | CAWSVRGLASHEQYF | TRBV30 | - | TRBJ2-7 | -